This T cell receptor (beta chain) was sequenced in a study of siplizumab effects on memory and regulatory T cells. Overall study results and limits: The diversity of naive T cells seemed greater than that of memory cells, and their alloresponse contribution seemed major. No functional test confirmed suppression by proliferating siplizumab-culture Tregs.

With 0 bases clipped from V and 7 bases from J, the junction kept 10 bases outside the gene matches. Per the germline V gene, CDR1 is SGHDT and CDR2 is YYEEEE. The CDR3 is 16 amino acids. Method: immunoSEQ multiplex PCR; TCRdb's copy keeps in-frame clones and lacks some. The repertoire holds some 88,000 clones, with around 89% as singletons. Comment on this clone: As yet, its antigen is unknown.

The origin of this receptor is a human donor in good health. The chain recombines TRBV5-6 with TRBJ1-2, with 9 nucleotides matching TRBD1. The specimen sequenced was CD4+ T cells sorted from blood. In DNA form, the CDR3 reads TGTGCCAGCAGCTTGGACCGGGTACAGGGGGCTAGTGGCTACACCTTC. This sequence encodes CASSLDRVQGASGYTF.